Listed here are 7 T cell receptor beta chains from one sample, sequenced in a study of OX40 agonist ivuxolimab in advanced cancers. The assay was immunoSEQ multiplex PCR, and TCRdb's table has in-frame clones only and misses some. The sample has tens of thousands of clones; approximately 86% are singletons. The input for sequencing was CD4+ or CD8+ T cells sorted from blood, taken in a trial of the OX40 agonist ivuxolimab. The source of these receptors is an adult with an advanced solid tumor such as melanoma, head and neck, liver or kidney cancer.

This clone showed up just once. CDR3 in DNA: TGTGCCAGCAGTTTAGTAAGAGCTAACTATGGCTACACCTTC. Its protein product is CASSLVRANYGYTF. The rearrangement links TRBV6-5 to TRBJ1-2; no clear D. The CDR3 is made up of 14 amino acids. The germline V and J ends were trimmed by 4 bases and 0 bases, with 9 bases remaining between them. Germline loops: CDR1 MNHEY, CDR2 SVGAGI.

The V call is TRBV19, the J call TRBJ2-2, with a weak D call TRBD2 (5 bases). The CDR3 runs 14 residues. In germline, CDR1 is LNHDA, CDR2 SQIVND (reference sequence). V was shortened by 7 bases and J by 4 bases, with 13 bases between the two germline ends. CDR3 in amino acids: CASTLGLFTGELFF. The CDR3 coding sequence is TGTGCCAGTACCCTCGGACTTTTCACCGGGGAGCTGTTTTTT.

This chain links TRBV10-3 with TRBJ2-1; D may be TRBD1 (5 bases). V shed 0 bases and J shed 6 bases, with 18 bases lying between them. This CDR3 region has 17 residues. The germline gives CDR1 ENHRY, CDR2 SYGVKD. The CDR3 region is CAISESFPGDSFNEQFF. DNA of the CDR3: TGTGCCATCAGTGAGTCGTTCCCCGGTGACAGCTTCAATGAGCAGTTCTTC.

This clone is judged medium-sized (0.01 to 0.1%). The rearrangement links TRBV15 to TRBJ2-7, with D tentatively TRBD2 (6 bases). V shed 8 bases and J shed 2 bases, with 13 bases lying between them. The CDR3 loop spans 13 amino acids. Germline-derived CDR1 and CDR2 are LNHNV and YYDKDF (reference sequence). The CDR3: CATSLGGPYEQYF. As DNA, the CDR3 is TGTGCCACCTCTCTCGGGGGACCCTACGAGCAGTACTTC. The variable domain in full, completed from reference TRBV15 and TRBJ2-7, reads DAMVIQNPRYQVTQFGKPVTLSCSQTLNHNVMYWYQQKSSQAPKLLFHYYDKDFNNEADTPDNFQSRRPNTSFCFLDIRSPGLGDTAMYLCATSLGGPYEQYFGPGTRLTVT.

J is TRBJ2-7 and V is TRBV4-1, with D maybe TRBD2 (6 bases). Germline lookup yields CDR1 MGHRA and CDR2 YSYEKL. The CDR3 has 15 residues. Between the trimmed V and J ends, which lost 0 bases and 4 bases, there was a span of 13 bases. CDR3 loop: CASSQDSFGTYEQYV. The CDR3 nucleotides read TGCGCCAGCAGCCAAGATTCATTTGGGACTTACGAGCAGTACGTC.

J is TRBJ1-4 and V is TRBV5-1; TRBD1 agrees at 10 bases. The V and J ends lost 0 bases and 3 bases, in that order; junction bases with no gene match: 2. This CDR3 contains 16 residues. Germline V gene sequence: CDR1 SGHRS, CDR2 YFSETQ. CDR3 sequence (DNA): TGCGCCAGCAGCTTGGGACAGGGGGCGGCTAATGAAAAACTGTTTTTT. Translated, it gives CASSLGQGAANEKLFF.

The CDR3 nucleotides read TGTGCCATAAGGGCCGGAAACACCATATATTTT. This encodes CAIRAGNTIYF. V and J are TRBV19 and TRBJ1-3; D is unclear. The CDR3 is 11 residues long. Germline values: CDR1 LNHDA, CDR2 SQIVND (reference sequence). V was clipped by 10 bases and J by 4 bases, with 8 bases between them.